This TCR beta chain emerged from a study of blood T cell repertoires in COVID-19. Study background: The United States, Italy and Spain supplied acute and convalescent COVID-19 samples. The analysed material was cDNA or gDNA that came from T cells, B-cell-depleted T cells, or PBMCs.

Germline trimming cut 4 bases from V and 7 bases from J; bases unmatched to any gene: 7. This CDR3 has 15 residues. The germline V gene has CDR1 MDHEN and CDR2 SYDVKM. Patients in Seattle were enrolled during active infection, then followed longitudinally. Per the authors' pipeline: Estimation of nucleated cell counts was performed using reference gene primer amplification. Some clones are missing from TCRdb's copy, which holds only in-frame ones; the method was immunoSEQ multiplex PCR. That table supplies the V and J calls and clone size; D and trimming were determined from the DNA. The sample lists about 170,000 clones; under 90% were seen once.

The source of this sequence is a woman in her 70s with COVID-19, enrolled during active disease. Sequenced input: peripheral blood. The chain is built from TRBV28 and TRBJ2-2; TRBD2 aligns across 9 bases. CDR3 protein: CASSSAGGPGGELFF. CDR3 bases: TGTGCCAGCAGTTCCGCGGGGGGGCCTGGCGGGGAGCTGTTTTTT.